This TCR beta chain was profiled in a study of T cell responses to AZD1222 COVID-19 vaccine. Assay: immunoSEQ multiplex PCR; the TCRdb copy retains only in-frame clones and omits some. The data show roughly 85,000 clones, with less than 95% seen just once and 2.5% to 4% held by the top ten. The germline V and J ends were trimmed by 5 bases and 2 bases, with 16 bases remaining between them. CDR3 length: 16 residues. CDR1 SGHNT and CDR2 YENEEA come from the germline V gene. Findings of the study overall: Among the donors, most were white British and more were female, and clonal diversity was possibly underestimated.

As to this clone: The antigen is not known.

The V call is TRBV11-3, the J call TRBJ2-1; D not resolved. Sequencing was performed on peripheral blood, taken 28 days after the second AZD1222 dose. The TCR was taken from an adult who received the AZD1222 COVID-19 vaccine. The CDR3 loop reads CASSRLPENPYNEQFF. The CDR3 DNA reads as TGTGCCAGCAGCCGCCTTCCGGAGAATCCCTACAATGAGCAGTTCTTC. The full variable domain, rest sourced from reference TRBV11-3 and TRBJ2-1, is EAGVVQSPRYKIIEKKQPVAFWCNPISGHNTLYWYLQNLGQGPELLIRYENEEAVDDSQLPKDRFSAERLKGVDSTLKIQPAELGDSAVYLCASSRLPENPYNEQFFGPGTRLTVL.